This entry lists 8 T cell receptor beta chains sequenced from one sample in a study of immune evolution from preneoplasia to lung adenocarcinoma. Profiling relied on immunoSEQ multiplex PCR, and the TCRdb table lists in-frame clones only, not all of them. The profile shows some 11,000 clones, more than 65% of them singletons. Sequencing input: FFPE minimally invasive lung adenocarcinoma tissue. The receptor source for this set is a person aged 65 to 79 with lung adenocarcinoma.

In DNA, the CDR3 is TGTGCCAGCAGCAACGGACAGGGGGAGGCTAACTATGGCTACACCTTC. It encodes CASSNGQGEANYGYTF. This sequence joins TRBV6-7 and TRBJ1-2, with 10 positions matching TRBD1. Being an ORF, TRBV6-7 has a function that is uncertain. V was pared by 6 bases and J by 0 bases, with 7 bases of the junction left unmatched. This CDR3 spans 16 amino acids.

The chain is built from TRBV1 and TRBJ2-1; TRBD2, the table's D call, was not compared with the DNA. TRBV1 is recorded as a pseudogene. The CDR3 spans 16 residues. CDR3 protein: CTSSQSVVAGYNEQFF. CDR3 bases: TGCACCAGCAGCCAGAGCGTGGTAGCGGGGTACAATGAGCAGTTCTTC.

The chain carries TRBV4-1 and TRBJ1-1; no firm D call. The CDR3 has 15 residues. Looked up from germline, CDR1 is MGHRA and CDR2 is YSYEKL. V was clipped by 4 bases and J by 3 bases, with 15 bases between them. The CDR3 here is CASSLSDSGHTEAFF. The DNA of the CDR3 is TGCGCCAGCAGCCTTTCCGATTCGGGCCACACTGAAGCTTTCTTT.

By frequency in the sample, this clone is medium-sized (0.01 to 0.1%). This sample includes further DNA sequences coding for the same CDR3. The chain recombines TRBV27 with TRBJ1-2; 7 nucleotides match TRBD1. This CDR3 contains 14 residues. The germline V gene encodes CDR1 MNHEY and CDR2 SMNVEV (reference sequence). V trimming: 5 bases; J trimming: 0 bases; junction bases outside the gene matches: 3. The CDR3 DNA sequence: TGTGCCAGCAGTACGCAGGGGGCTAACTATGGCTACACCTTC. Translation: CASSTQGANYGYTF.

CDR3 sequence (DNA): TGTGCCTGGAGAGGCAATAGGGCAGATACGCAGTATTTT. Protein sequence: CAWRGNRADTQYF. This rearrangement joins TRBV30 to TRBJ2-3, with no clear D. The CDR3 sequence is 13 residues long. The V end lost 3 bases, the J end lost 4 bases, and 11 bases lay between the germline ends. Germline CDR1 and CDR2: GTSNPN and SVGIG (reference sequence).

This sequence joins TRBV6-4 and TRBJ2-3, with 8 bases matching TRBD1. This CDR3 spans 14 amino acids. Germline V gene lookup returns CDR1 MRHNA and CDR2 SNTAGT. J was trimmed by 6 bases and V by 5 bases; bases with no gene match: 7. CDR3 loop: CASSKVGTGDTQYF. In DNA form, the CDR3 reads TGTGCCAGCAGTAAAGTAGGGACAGGCGATACGCAGTATTTT.

This clone was observed a few times. This chain joins TRBV6-5 and TRBJ1-6; 7 bases map to TRBD1. Looked up from germline, CDR1 is MNHEY and CDR2 is SVGAGI. This CDR3 contains 14 residues. With V trimmed by 6 bases and J by 10 bases, 9 bases remained unmatched. CDR3 residues: CASRTNRGMSPLHF. The CDR3 DNA reads as TGTGCCAGCAGAACTAACAGGGGTATGTCACCCCTCCACTTT.

The rearrangement uses TRBV14 and TRBJ2-3, with D hard to call. Germline loops: CDR1 SGHDN, CDR2 FVKESK. The V end was cut by 0 bases, the J end by 7 bases, with 11 bases between. This CDR3 has 14 amino acids. The CDR3 nucleotides are TGTGCCAGCAGCCAAGAAGGGCCGCGGAATACGCAGTATTTT. Translating it yields CASSQEGPRNTQYF.